The subject of this entry is one T cell receptor (beta chain). Germline CDR1 is SGHDT and CDR2 is YYEEEE. This CDR3 is 15 amino acids long. Trimming took 1 base from V and 0 from J, leaving 8 bases between them. Sequencing used immunoSEQ multiplex PCR; TCRdb keeps in-frame clones, though not all of them. The table has about 110,000 clones, roughly nine tenths seen once. This sample was included in a study of PD-1 blockade in classical Hodgkin lymphoma. With no exception, relapse followed autologous stem cell transplantation in all patients, and brentuximab vedotin exposure varied. This sample comprised peripheral blood mononuclear cells (PBMCs), obtained before the second cycle of nivolumab. The receptor's source is a human donor with classical Hodgkin lymphoma. The chain couples TRBV5-6 to TRBJ2-4, with D maybe TRBD2 (5 bases). The CDR3 sequence: CASSLLALAKNIQYF. DNA for the CDR3: TGTGCCAGCAGCTTGCTAGCCCTAGCCAAAAACATTCAGTACTTC.